This T cell receptor beta chain was sequenced during a study of a mutant IDH1 vaccine in newly diagnosed glioma. Across the study: Previous treatment comprised radiotherapy, temozolomide, or both, mostly both.

Turning to this clone: Antigen: not known.

Germline V gene lookup returns CDR1 KGHSH and CDR2 LQKENI. This CDR3 is built from 15 residues. The trim removed 2 bases at V and 7 bases at J, leaving 7 bases unmatched. Time point noted: week 35, safety follow-up. Vaccination used 300 ug of mutant IDH1 20-mer peptide per dose, with topical imiquimod. Only in-frame clones appear in the TCRdb table, and some are missing; sequencing was by immunoSEQ multiplex PCR. The sample has under 60,000 clones, about 82% seen once; the top ten hold less than 15%. This specimen was PBMCs, taken from a glioma patient whose treatment included an IDH1 peptide vaccine. The sequence derives from a man aged 35 to 55 with glioma. This rearrangement joins TRBV18 to TRBJ2-1; TRBD2 matches at 8 bases. Written as DNA, the CDR3 is TGTGCCAGCTCACCAACTAGCGGCGCTTTGAATGAGCAGTTCTTC. Translated, it gives CASSPTSGALNEQFF.